The T cell receptor beta chain under discussion was sequenced for a study of CXCR3-negative and CXCR3-positive naive CD8 T cells. The CDR3 extends over 13 amino acids. Germline values: CDR1 DFQATT, CDR2 SNEGSKA (reference sequence). Whole-study results and caveats: Higher TRB CDR3 hydrophobicity marked CXCR3-positive naive cells relative to CXCR3-negative naive cells. Memory cells showed distinct TRBV-TRBJ patterns, while the two naive subsets matched.

Remarks on this clonotype: As yet, its antigen is unknown.

UMI labels and 5' RACE were used to prepare the TRB cDNA libraries. TCRdb re-called the 5' RACE reads; every CDR3 protein appears as one record, without DNA. Its table records tens of thousands of distinct CDR3 sequences. This TCR was sampled from a human donor in good health. Some clones in this sample may be carry-over from other donors' samples. V and J are TRBV20-1 and TRBJ1-1; TCRdb's D call, TRBD1, is unchecked because there is no DNA. Sequenced: naive CXCR3+ CD8+ T cells from blood. Subset defined: CD45RO-CCR7+CD27+CD95- naive CD8+ T cells expressing CXCR3 (TNR3+). The chain's CDR3 is CSAAGGGDTEAFF.